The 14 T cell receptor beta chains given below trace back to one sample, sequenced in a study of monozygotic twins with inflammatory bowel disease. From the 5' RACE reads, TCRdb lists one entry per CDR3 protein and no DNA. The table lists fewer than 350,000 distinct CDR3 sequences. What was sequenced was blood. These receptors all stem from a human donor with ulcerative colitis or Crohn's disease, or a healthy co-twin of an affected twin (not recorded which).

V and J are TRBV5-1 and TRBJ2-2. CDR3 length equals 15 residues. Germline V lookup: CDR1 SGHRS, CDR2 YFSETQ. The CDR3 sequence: CASSLARGNTGELFF.

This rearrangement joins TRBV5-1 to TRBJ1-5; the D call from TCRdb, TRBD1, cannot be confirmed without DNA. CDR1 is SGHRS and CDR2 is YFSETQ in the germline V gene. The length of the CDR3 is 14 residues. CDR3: CASSLEGRNQPQHF.

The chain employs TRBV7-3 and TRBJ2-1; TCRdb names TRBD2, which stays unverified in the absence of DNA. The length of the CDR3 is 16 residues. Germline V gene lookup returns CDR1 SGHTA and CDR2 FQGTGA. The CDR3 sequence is CASSRTGTSGTFEQFF.

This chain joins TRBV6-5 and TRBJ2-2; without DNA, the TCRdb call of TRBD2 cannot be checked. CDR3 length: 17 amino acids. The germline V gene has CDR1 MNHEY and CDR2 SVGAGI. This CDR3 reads CASRYLAGGPFTGELFF.

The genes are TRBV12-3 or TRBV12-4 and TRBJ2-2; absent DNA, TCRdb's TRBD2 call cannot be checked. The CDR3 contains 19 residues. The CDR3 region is CASTLRRGSGSSNTGELFF.

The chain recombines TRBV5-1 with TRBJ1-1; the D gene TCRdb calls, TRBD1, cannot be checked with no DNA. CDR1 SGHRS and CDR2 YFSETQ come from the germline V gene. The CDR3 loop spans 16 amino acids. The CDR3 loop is CASSLAFAQGNTEAFF.

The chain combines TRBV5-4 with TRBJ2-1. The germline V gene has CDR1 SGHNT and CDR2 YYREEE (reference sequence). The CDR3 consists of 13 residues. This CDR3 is CASSLGDTPKQFF.

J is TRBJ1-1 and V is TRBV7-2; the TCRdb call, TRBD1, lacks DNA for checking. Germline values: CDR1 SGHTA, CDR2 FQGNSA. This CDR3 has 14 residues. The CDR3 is CASSLTGGRVEAFF.

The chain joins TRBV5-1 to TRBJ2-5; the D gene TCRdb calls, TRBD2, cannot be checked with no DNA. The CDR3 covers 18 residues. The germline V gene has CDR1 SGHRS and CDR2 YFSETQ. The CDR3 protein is CASSLKLAVGRAQETQYF.

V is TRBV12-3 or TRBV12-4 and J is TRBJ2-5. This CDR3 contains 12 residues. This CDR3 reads CASSSVRETQYF.

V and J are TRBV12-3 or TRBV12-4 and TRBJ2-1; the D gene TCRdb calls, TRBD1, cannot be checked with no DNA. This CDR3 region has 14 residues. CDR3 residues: CASTTPGSSYEQFF.

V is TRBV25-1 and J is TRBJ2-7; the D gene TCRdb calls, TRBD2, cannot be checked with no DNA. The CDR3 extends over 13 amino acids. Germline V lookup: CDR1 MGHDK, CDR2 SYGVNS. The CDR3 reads CASSGAGLAEQYF.

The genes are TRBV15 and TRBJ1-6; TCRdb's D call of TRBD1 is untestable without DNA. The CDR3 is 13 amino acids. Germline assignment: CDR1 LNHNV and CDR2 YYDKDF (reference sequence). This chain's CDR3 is CATRGQANSPLHF.

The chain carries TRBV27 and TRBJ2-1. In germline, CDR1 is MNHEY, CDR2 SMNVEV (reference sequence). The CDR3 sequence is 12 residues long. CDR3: CASSSHWGEQFF.